These T cell receptor beta chains were read from a single sample in a study of blood T cell repertoires in COVID-19. The data were produced by immunoSEQ multiplex PCR, yet TCRdb's version contains in-frame clones alone and is incomplete. There are about 89,000 clones in the sample; roughly 78% occur only once, and 14% lies in the top ten. Sequencing was carried out using peripheral blood. These receptors came from a woman older than 75 with acute or convalescent COVID-19. CDR3s include the opening cysteine and the closing phenylalanine or tryptophan. The D gene is left open where the match is weak. Size is omitted from some rows. Given values are once, few, many or a class for expanded clones.

clone size	D gene	J gene	V gene	CDR3 DNA	CDR3 protein
.	.	TRBJ1-5	TRBV3-1/TRBV3-2	TGTGCCAGCAGCCAAGATGAGTTTGCGCAGCCCCAGCATTTT	CASSQDEFAQPQHF
.	TRBD1	TRBJ1-1	TRBV5-1	TGCGCCAGCAGCTCTCAGACAGGGGGAATGAACACTGAAGCTTTCTTT	CASSSQTGGMNTEAFF
.	.	TRBJ1-1	TRBV5-1	TGCGCCAGCAGCTTTGGGGGCGCGGATACTGAAGCTTTCTTT	CASSFGGADTEAFF
.	.	TRBJ2-7	TRBV12-3/TRBV12-4	TGTGCCAGCAGTTTCGTAAGGGGCGACGAGCAGTACTTC	CASSFVRGDEQYF
.	TRBD2	TRBJ2-2	TRBV10-3	TGTGCCATCAGTGAGTGGCTAGCGGAGCAATCCACCGGGGAGCTGTTTTTT	CAISEWLAEQSTGELFF
.	TRBD1	TRBJ2-1	TRBV19	TGTGCCAGTAGTCCCTCAAGGGGGCCCTACTACAATGAGCAGTTCTTC	CASSPSRGPYYNEQFF
.	.	TRBJ1-6	TRBV4-1	TGCGCCAGCAGAAGCGAGATTTCACCCCTCCACTTT	CASRSEISPLHF
.	.	TRBJ1-6	TRBV18	TGTGCCAGCTCACCACGACGGGGAACTAATTCACCCCTCCACTTT	CASSPRRGTNSPLHF
.	.	TRBJ2-3	TRBV7-8	TGTGCCAGCAGCTCCAGGAAGAGGGCAGGGGCAGATACGCAGTATTTT	CASSSRKRAGADTQYF
few	.	TRBJ1-5	TRBV4-2	TGTGCCAGCAGCCAAGGGCAGTCTAGCAATCAGCCCCAGCATTTT	CASSQGQSSNQPQHF
.	.	TRBJ2-5	TRBV5-1	TGCGCCAGCAGCTTGTTAACCCAGGGAGAGACCCAGTACTTC	CASSLLTQGETQYF
.	TRBD1	TRBJ2-7	TRBV3-1/TRBV3-2	TGTGCCAGCAGCTCCGGGACAGTTTGGTACGAGCAGTACTTC	CASSSGTVWYEQYF
.	.	TRBJ2-1	TRBV30	TGTGCCTGGAGTGTAACGCAGGCTACCTACAATGAGCAGTTCTTC	CAWSVTQATYNEQFF
.	TRBD1	TRBJ1-6	TRBV5-6	TGTGCCAGCAGCTTGATTTGGGACAGGGGGCGCCTGTATTCACCCCTCCACTTT	CASSLIWDRGRLYSPLHF
.	TRBD1	TRBJ1-2	TRBV5-8	TGTGCCAGCAGCGCGACAGGGAAGATCTATGGCTACACCTTC	CASSATGKIYGYTF
.	TRBD1	TRBJ1-6	TRBV28	TGTGCCAGCAGTCCTGGACAGGGGGCATCACCCCTCCACTTT	CASSPGQGASPLHF
.	TRBD2	TRBJ2-5	TRBV7-9	TGTGCCACAACTAGCGTAGAGACCCAGTACTTC	CATTSVETQYF
.	.	TRBJ2-7	TRBV7-2	TGTGCCAGCAGCGTAGGACAGCCCTACGAGCAGTACTTC	CASSVGQPYEQYF
.	.	TRBJ1-2	TRBV4-3	TGCGCCAGCAGCCAAGATACGTCCGGCTATGGCTACACCTTC	CASSQDTSGYGYTF
.	.	TRBJ1-1	TRBV7-2	TGTGCCAGCAGCTTAGGTCCAGTTATTACTGAAGCTTTCTTT	CASSLGPVITEAFF
.	TRBD1	TRBJ1-2	TRBV27	TGTGCCAGCAGAGAGAGGGGGCTAGATGGCTACACCTTC	CASRERGLDGYTF
.	TRBD1	TRBJ2-2	TRBV9	TGTGCCAGCAGCGTAGGAATAGGGGGCATGGCCGGGGAGCTGTTTTTT	CASSVGIGGMAGELFF
large	.	TRBJ1-4	TRBV19	TGTGCCAGTAGTGAAGGAGGGGCTAATGAAAAACTGTTTTTT	CASSEGGANEKLFF
.	.	TRBJ1-3	TRBV9	TGTGCCAGCAGCGTCAGGGGTTTCGCTGGAAACACCATATATTTT	CASSVRGFAGNTIYF
.	.	TRBJ2-7	TRBV27	TGTGCCAGCAGTTTCAAGGGGGGGGAGCAGTACTTC	CASSFKGGEQYF
.	.	TRBJ1-4	TRBV7-9	TGTGCCAGCAGCGACCCTCGCGGGCTACGTGAAAAACTGTTTTTT	CASSDPRGLREKLFF
.	.	TRBJ1-3	TRBV15	TGTGCCACCAGCATAGGGGGCTCTGGAAACACCATATATTTT	CATSIGGSGNTIYF
.	.	TRBJ1-3	TRBV3-1/TRBV3-2	TGTGCCAGCAGCCAAGGAGGACAGCACTCTGGAAACACCATATATTTT	CASSQGGQHSGNTIYF
once	.	TRBJ1-2	TRBV28	TGTGCCAGCAGTTTCAGGCCCCGCCCTGGCTACACCTTC	CASSFRPRPGYTF
.	.	TRBJ2-7	TRBV20-1	TGCAGTGCTCTCAGGGGGGACGAGCAGTACTTC	CSALRGDEQYF
.	TRBD2	TRBJ2-7	TRBV6-2/TRBV6-3	TGTGCCAGCAGTTCCCCGGGACTAGCGGGGGGGTCCGAGCAGTACTTC	CASSSPGLAGGSEQYF
.	.	TRBJ1-1	TRBV18	TGTGCCAGCTCACCACAACAAAACACTGAAGCTTTCTTT	CASSPQQNTEAFF
.	TRBD1	TRBJ1-5	TRBV4-2	TGTGCCAGCAGCCAAGAGGTGGGACAGGGGAATCAGCCCCAGCATTTT	CASSQEVGQGNQPQHF
.	TRBD2	TRBJ2-5	TRBV7-3	TGTGCCAGCAGCCCGGGACTAGCGGGGATACAAGAGACCCAGTACTTC	CASSPGLAGIQETQYF
.	.	TRBJ2-5	TRBV30	TGTGCCTGGAGTACAGGGATAGAAGAGACCCAGTACTTC	CAWSTGIEETQYF
.	TRBD1	TRBJ1-1	TRBV18	TGTGCCAGCTCACCAAGCTCCGGGACAGGGGGCACTGAAGCTTTCTTT	CASSPSSGTGGTEAFF
medium-sized	TRBD1	TRBJ1-2	TRBV6-5	TGTGCCAGCAGTTCTCCCAGACAGGGATCTTTCTTC	CASSSPRQGSFF
.	TRBD1	TRBJ1-5	TRBV30	TGTGCCTGGAGTGGACAGGGTGACCAGCCCCAGCATTTT	CAWSGQGDQPQHF
many	.	TRBJ1-6	TRBV7-6	TGTGCCAGCAGCCTGAACAGGGCTGCTAATTCACCCCTCCACTTT	CASSLNRAANSPLHF
.	.	TRBJ2-3	TRBV6-5	TGTGCCAGCGCCGGGGTCATCGGAGATACGCAGTATTTT	CASAGVIGDTQYF
.	TRBD2	TRBJ2-5	TRBV6-2/TRBV6-3	TGTGCCAGCAGTTACTCGGGACTAGCGGGGGGAGAGACCCAGTACTTC	CASSYSGLAGGETQYF
few	TRBD1	TRBJ1-2	TRBV7-9	TGTGCCAGCAGCTCTCTCGGACAGGGGCTCAATATCTATGGCTACACCTTC	CASSSLGQGLNIYGYTF
.	.	TRBJ1-4	TRBV12-3/TRBV12-4	TGTGCCAGCAGCCGCCACATTGAAAAACTGTTTTTT	CASSRHIEKLFF
.	TRBD1	TRBJ1-1	TRBV24-1	TGTGCCACCAGTGCCAACCGGGACAGGGGGAACACTGAAGCTTTCTTT	CATSANRDRGNTEAFF
few	.	TRBJ1-1	TRBV7-2	TGTGCCAGCAGCTTAGTGGGGGCCACTGAAGCTTTCTTT	CASSLVGATEAFF
.	TRBD1	TRBJ1-4	TRBV28	TGTGCCAGCAGCAACCCCCAGGGGGCAGCTAATGAAAAACTGTTTTTT	CASSNPQGAANEKLFF